This T cell receptor (beta chain) was captured by sequencing in a study of T cell clonality in common variable immunodeficiency. CDR3 length: 16 residues. The junction had 5 bases not matched to a gene; V was cut back by 4 bases and J by 6 bases. CDR1 and CDR2 (germline): MNHNS, SASEGT. No CVID subject was ill or on immunomodulatory drugs when sampled. Blood samples were heparinized, roughly 5 to 8 ml per donor. The protocol was immunoSEQ multiplex PCR, while the TCRdb copy is restricted to in-frame clones and leaves out a portion. This sample carries tens of thousands of clones, none of them present only once. This clone occurred a few times. Its antigen is not known. The read gets to within 3 residues of the CDR3 end, and the germline J gene fills in the rest. General study results and limits: Common variable immunodeficiency TCR beta sequences reportedly had fewer deletions and N-nucleotide insertions. The cause of increased CVID clonality remains unclear without subpopulation sequencing. CVID subjects shared fewer TCRbeta clones than healthy controls did.

Sequencing used peripheral blood mononuclear cells. The V and J genes are TRBV6-1 and TRBJ2-3; 15 positions agree with TRBD2. The receptor was isolated from a human donor with common variable immunodeficiency. CDR3 bases read: TGTGCCAGCAGTGGCGGGACTAGCGGGGGGCTGGATACG. It encodes CASSGGTSGGLDT. The CDR3 reads in full as CASSGGTSGGLDTQYF.